This T cell receptor beta chain derives from a study of control samples from healthy donors and cancer patients. The CDR3 contains 15 residues. CDR1 is MNHEY and CDR2 is SMNVEV in the germline V gene (reference sequence). The V end lost 5 bases, the J end lost 0 bases, and 13 bases lay between the germline ends. The table came from immunoSEQ multiplex PCR; TCRdb's copy has only in-frame clones and leaves some out. The table lists about 94,000 clones, approximately 90% of them singletons. The chain is built from TRBV27 and TRBJ1-2; D perhaps matches TRBD1 (5 bases). The sequenced sample consisted of blood. The receptor comes from a young woman in good health. The CDR3 nucleotides are TGTGCCAGCAGTCTCCTGGGACCCTCTAACTATGGCTACACCTTC. Protein product: CASSLLGPSNYGYTF.